A selection of T cell receptor beta chains follows, all from one sample in a study of T cell responses to AZD1222 COVID-19 vaccine. Here immunoSEQ multiplex PCR was the method, and the copy in TCRdb shows in-frame clones only, minus some. The sample consists of 120,000 to 150,000 clones, 75% to 95% of them appearing once. The sample here was peripheral blood, taken on day 0 of AZD1222 vaccination. The source of these receptors is an adult in good health. CDR3s include the opening cysteine and the closing phenylalanine or tryptophan. The D gene is left open where the match is weak. A row's size may be missing; if present it is once, few, many or a size class.

>TRBJ2-7|NA|NA|TRBV3-1/TRBV3-2
CASSQDRVEGHEQYF
TGTGCCAGCAGCCAAGATCGGGTAGAGGGCCACGAGCAGTACTTC
>TRBJ2-1|TRBD2|NA|TRBV2
CASRELAGVPGEQFF
TGTGCCAGCAGGGAGCTAGCGGGGGTCCCGGGTGAGCAGTTCTTC
>TRBJ1-1|NA|NA|TRBV19
CASSIDVRVTTEAFF
TGTGCCAGTAGTATTGATGTCAGGGTAACCACTGAAGCTTTCTTT
>TRBJ1-1|TRBD1|NA|TRBV11-3
CASSLEFWGQMNTEAFF
TGTGCCAGCAGCTTAGAGTTTTGGGGACAGATGAACACTGAAGCTTTCTTT
>TRBJ1-1|TRBD1|NA|TRBV5-1
CASSKTGTGGEYTEAFF
TGCGCCAGCAGCAAGACCGGGACAGGGGGCGAGTACACTGAAGCTTTCTTT
>TRBJ1-1|NA|NA|TRBV7-2
CASSSQGNTEAFF
TGTGCCAGCAGCTCACAGGGGAACACTGAAGCTTTCTTT
>TRBJ2-5|NA|few|TRBV11-1
CASSLGPRGIETQYF
TGTGCCAGCAGCTTAGGTCCGCGCGGAATAGAGACCCAGTACTTC
>TRBJ1-4|TRBD1|few|TRBV5-4
CASSFDRGAEKLFF
TGTGCCAGCAGCTTTGACAGGGGCGCTGAAAAACTGTTTTTT
>TRBJ1-6|NA|NA|TRBV6-1
CASSEVEGPQSPLHF
TGTGCCAGCAGTGAAGTTGAGGGGCCCCAGTCACCCCTTCACTTT
>TRBJ1-6|NA|NA|TRBV19
CASMAGGYSPLHF
TGTGCCAGTATGGCCGGGGGTTACTCACCCCTCCACTTT
>TRBJ1-6|NA|NA|TRBV12-3/TRBV12-4
CASRSEDSPLHF
TGTGCCAGCAGATCGGAAGATTCACCCCTCCACTTT
>TRBJ2-7|NA|NA|TRBV4-3
CASSQEGGYEQYF
TGCGCCAGCAGCCAAGAGGGTGGGTACGAGCAGTACTTC
>TRBJ2-3|NA|NA|TRBV24-1
CATSEVTGLPDTQYF
TGTGCCACCAGTGAGGTAACAGGGTTGCCAGATACGCAGTATTTT
>TRBJ1-6|NA|NA|TRBV5-6
CASSLTDSPLHF
TGTGCCAGCAGCTTGACCGATTCACCCCTCCACTTT
>TRBJ2-1|TRBD2|NA|TRBV19
CASRTSGNKNEQFF
TGTGCCAGTAGGACTAGCGGGAATAAGAATGAGCAGTTCTTC
>TRBJ2-7|NA|NA|TRBV29-1
CSVDSGKEQYF
TGCAGCGTTGATTCCGGCAAGGAGCAGTACTTC
>TRBJ1-1|TRBD1|NA|TRBV6-4
CASRDRPGTEAFF
TGTGCCAGCAGGGACAGGCCGGGGACTGAAGCTTTCTTT
>TRBJ2-3|NA|NA|TRBV5-4
CASSPTILTDTQYF
TGTGCCAGCAGCCCGACGATACTCACAGATACGCAGTATTTT
>TRBJ1-2|NA|NA|TRBV2
CASRAGSPSYGYTF
TGTGCCAGCAGGGCGGGCAGCCCCTCGTATGGCTACACCTTC
>TRBJ2-7|NA|NA|TRBV11-2
CASSLFGEAYEQYF
TGTGCCAGCAGCTTATTTGGGGAAGCCTACGAGCAGTACTTC
>TRBJ2-3|NA|NA|TRBV5-6
CASRRDRTDTQYF
TGTGCCAGCAGGCGTGACAGGACAGATACGCAGTATTTT
>TRBJ2-3|NA|NA|TRBV4-2
CASSQDGEAGHTDTQYF
TGTGCCAGCAGCCAAGATGGGGAAGCGGGCCACACAGATACGCAGTATTTT
>TRBJ1-1|NA|once|TRBV5-4
CASSEGLGLGEAFF
TGTGCCAGCAGCGAAGGACTAGGACTAGGGGAAGCTTTCTTT
>TRBJ1-6|TRBD1|NA|TRBV5-5
CASSPQTGNNSPLHF
TGTGCCAGCAGCCCTCAGACAGGGAACAATTCACCCCTCCACTTT
>TRBJ1-2|TRBD1|NA|TRBV18
CASSPLESSTGGGYTF
TGTGCCAGCTCACCACTAGAATCGTCGACAGGGGGTGGCTACACCTTC
>TRBJ1-1|NA|NA|TRBV11-3
CASSPPGRGAFF
TGTGCCAGCAGCCCCCCAGGGCGGGGCGCTTTCTTT
>TRBJ2-3|TRBD1|NA|TRBV27
CASRDPTGGTQYF
TGTGCCAGCAGAGATCCGACAGGGGGGACGCAGTATTTT